Listed below are T cell receptor beta chains from one sample, sequenced in a study of vaccination and CD4 T cells after COVID-19. TCRdb redid the calling of the PCR reads with MiXCR, one entry per CDR3 protein. The sample has about 23,000 distinct CDR3 sequences, around two fifths seen once. No antigen is known for these receptors. The sequencing here drew on CD4+ T cells from blood, cultured in vitro, taken before SARS-CoV-2 vaccination. These receptor sequences come from a human donor who received a COVID-19 vaccine. The CDR3 runs from the conserved cysteine through the conserved F or W. D genes are given only for firm matches. Only part of the rows carry a size: once, few, many, or a class if the clone is expanded.

NA,few,TRBV19,TRBJ1-1,CASSSDTTGPTTEAFF,TGTGCCAGTAGTAGCGACACCACTGGGCCAACCACTGAAGCTTTCTTT
NA,NA,TRBV4-1,TRBJ2-4,CASSQPGAGKNIQYF,TGCGCCAGCAGCCAACCCGGGGCTGGCAAAAACATTCAGTACTTC
NA,NA,TRBV5-6,TRBJ2-3,CASSLESGGGTDTQYF,TGTGCCAGCAGCTTGGAGTCGGGGGGCGGGACAGATACGCAGTATTTT
TRBD1,NA,TRBV18,TRBJ1-1,CASSFGTGWTEAFF,TGTGCCAGCTCATTCGGGACAGGGTGGACTGAAGCTTTCTTT
NA,NA,TRBV20-1,TRBJ2-5,CSAREGAGQETQYF,TGCAGTGCTAGGGAGGGGGCGGGTCAAGAGACCCAGTACTTC
TRBD1,NA,TRBV9,TRBJ1-2,CASSPGQGNYGYTF,TGTGCCAGCAGCCCCGGACAGGGGAACTATGGCTACACCTTC
NA,NA,TRBV2,TRBJ1-1,CASILDRLYTEAFF,TGTGCCAGCATTCTAGACAGACTATACACTGAAGCTTTCTTT
TRBD1,NA,TRBV20-1,TRBJ1-1,CSASRDSGTEAFF,TGCAGTGCTAGTCGGGACAGCGGCACTGAAGCTTTCTTT
TRBD2,NA,TRBV12-3/TRBV12-4,TRBJ2-1,CASRPGLAGNIEQFF,TGTGCCAGCAGGCCGGGACTAGCGGGGAATATTGAGCAGTTCTTC
NA,few,TRBV20-1,TRBJ2-5,CSARDMPGDETQYF,TGCAGTGCTAGAGATATGCCGGGGGACGAGACCCAGTACTTC
TRBD2,few,TRBV27,TRBJ2-5,CASSLSGSGAYWGETQYF,TGTGCCAGCAGTTTATCGGGTAGCGGGGCCTACTGGGGGGAGACCCAGTACTTC
NA,NA,TRBV27,TRBJ1-5,CASSLGGRNQPQHF,TGTGCCAGCAGTTTAGGGGGGCGCAATCAGCCCCAGCATTTT
TRBD1,NA,TRBV19,TRBJ2-7,CVSSGTGGFEQYF,TGTGTCAGTAGTGGGACAGGGGGCTTCGAGCAGTACTTC
NA,NA,TRBV6-1,TRBJ2-5,CASSPNSAETQYF,TGTGCCAGCAGCCCAAACAGCGCGGAGACCCAGTACTTC
TRBD1,NA,TRBV6-1,TRBJ2-1,CASSEYGTGMNEQFF,TGTGCCAGCAGTGAATACGGGACAGGGATGAATGAGCAGTTCTTC
NA,NA,TRBV6-5,TRBJ2-3,CASSFGLTTDTQYF,TGTGCCAGCAGTTTCGGACTGACCACAGATACGCAGTATTTT
NA,few,TRBV7-9,TRBJ2-3,CASGRGQSTDTQYF,TGTGCCAGCGGCCGAGGGCAGAGCACAGATACGCAGTATTTT
NA,NA,TRBV21-1,TRBJ1-1,CASSKLRQGDTEAFF,TGTGCCAGCAGCAAACTGAGACAAGGGGACACTGAAGCTTTCTTT
TRBD2,NA,TRBV7-2,TRBJ2-5,CASSFRASGNMEETQYF,TGTGCCAGCAGCTTTCGGGCTAGCGGCAATATGGAAGAGACCCAGTACTTC
NA,few,TRBV6-5,TRBJ1-1,CASSFFGGSDTEAFF,TGTGCCAGCAGTTTTTTCGGAGGTAGTGACACTGAAGCTTTCTTT
NA,NA,TRBV12-3/TRBV12-4,TRBJ1-6,CASTFDVGVKVPPLHF,TGTGCCAGCACCTTTGACGTGGGGGTTAAGGTTCCACCCCTCCACTTT
NA,NA,TRBV7-3,TRBJ2-3,CASSPTGTFRDTQYF,TGTGCCAGCAGCCCCACAGGGACGTTCCGTGATACGCAGTATTTT
NA,few,TRBV7-7,TRBJ2-2,CASSSWGTGELFF,TGTGCCAGCAGCTCCTGGGGGACCGGGGAGCTGTTTTTT
TRBD1,few,TRBV2,TRBJ1-2,CASSERRDSNGYTF,TGTGCCAGCAGTGAACGCCGGGACAGCAATGGCTACACCTTC
TRBD1,NA,TRBV5-4,TRBJ1-2,CASSFTGQNYGYTF,TGTGCCAGCAGTTTTACGGGACAGAACTATGGCTACACCTTC
TRBD1,few,TRBV6-1,TRBJ2-5,CASSATGGQETQYF,TGTGCCAGCAGTGCGACAGGGGGCCAAGAGACCCAGTACTTC
TRBD2,NA,TRBV6-5,TRBJ2-3,CASSYSGLAGPGTDTQYF,TGTGCCAGCAGTTACTCCGGACTAGCGGGGCCCGGGACAGATACGCAGTATTTT
NA,NA,TRBV15,TRBJ1-1,CATSSLGGLRAFF,TGTGCCACCAGCAGCTTGGGGGGCTTACGAGCTTTCTTT
NA,NA,TRBV10-3,TRBJ1-1,CATQDIMNTEAFF,TGTGCCACTCAGGACATCATGAACACTGAAGCTTTCTTT
TRBD2,NA,TRBV6-1,TRBJ2-1,CASSLSGGQFF,TGTGCCAGCAGTCTTAGCGGGGGGCAGTTCTTC
NA,NA,TRBV25-1,TRBJ1-1,CASRGEWNTEAFF,TGTGCCAGCAGAGGGGAGTGGAACACTGAAGCTTTCTTT
NA,NA,TRBV6-1,TRBJ1-1,CASYLSTEAFF,TGTGCCAGCTATTTGAGCACTGAAGCTTTCTTT
NA,few,TRBV5-1,TRBJ1-1,CASRASMNTEAFF,TGCGCCAGCAGGGCGAGCATGAACACTGAAGCTTTCTTT
TRBD1,NA,TRBV7-9,TRBJ2-3,CASSLPRDRGPADTQYF,TGTGCCAGCAGCTTACCCCGGGACAGGGGACCCGCGGATACGCAGTATTTT
NA,NA,TRBV11-2,TRBJ1-1,CASSLYGNTEAFF,TGTGCCAGCAGCTTATACGGGAACACTGAAGCTTTCTTT
NA,NA,TRBV6-1,TRBJ2-5,CASSATWTKETQYF,TGTGCCAGCAGCGCGACCTGGACTAAAGAGACCCAGTACTTC
TRBD1,NA,TRBV28,TRBJ1-2,CASSRTGIYGYTF,TGTGCCAGCAGTCGGACAGGAATCTATGGCTACACCTTC
NA,NA,TRBV12-3/TRBV12-4,TRBJ1-5,CASSLEIGNQPQHF,TGTGCCAGCAGTTTGGAGATTGGCAATCAGCCCCAGCATTTT
NA,NA,TRBV6-5,TRBJ1-4,CASSYSIGSEKLFF,TGTGCCAGCAGTTACTCGATAGGGTCTGAAAAACTGTTTTTT
NA,NA,TRBV7-9,TRBJ2-7,CASSVYRDGPYEQYF,TGTGCCAGCAGCGTGTACCGGGACGGACCCTACGAGCAGTACTTC
TRBD1,NA,TRBV24-1,TRBJ1-1,CATSAGQGMNTEAFF,TGTGCCACCAGTGCGGGACAGGGTATGAACACTGAAGCTTTCTTT
NA,NA,TRBV7-9,TRBJ2-2,CASSLFPQVPNTGELFF,TGTGCCAGCAGCTTATTTCCCCAGGTACCTAACACCGGGGAGCTGTTTTTT
TRBD1,few,TRBV2,TRBJ1-2,CASSVTGRYGYTF,TGTGCCAGCAGTGTGACAGGGAGGTATGGCTACACCTTC
TRBD2,NA,TRBV25-1,TRBJ2-1,CASSELLAGGVNEQFF,TGTGCCAGCAGTGAGTTATTGGCGGGGGGTGTCAATGAGCAGTTCTTC
NA,NA,TRBV27,TRBJ1-6,CASSPNGQFGPPLHF,TGTGCCAGCAGTCCAAATGGACAGTTTGGGCCACCCCTCCACTTT
TRBD2,NA,TRBV20-1,TRBJ2-5,CSAITSGSQETQYF,TGCAGTGCTATCACTAGCGGATCTCAAGAGACCCAGTACTTC
NA,NA,TRBV12-3/TRBV12-4,TRBJ2-2,CASSHSEAGELFF,TGTGCCAGCAGCCATTCAGAGGCCGGGGAGCTGTTTTTT
NA,NA,TRBV2,TRBJ2-1,CASSVTMGNEQFF,TGTGCCAGCAGTGTAACTATGGGCAATGAGCAGTTCTTC